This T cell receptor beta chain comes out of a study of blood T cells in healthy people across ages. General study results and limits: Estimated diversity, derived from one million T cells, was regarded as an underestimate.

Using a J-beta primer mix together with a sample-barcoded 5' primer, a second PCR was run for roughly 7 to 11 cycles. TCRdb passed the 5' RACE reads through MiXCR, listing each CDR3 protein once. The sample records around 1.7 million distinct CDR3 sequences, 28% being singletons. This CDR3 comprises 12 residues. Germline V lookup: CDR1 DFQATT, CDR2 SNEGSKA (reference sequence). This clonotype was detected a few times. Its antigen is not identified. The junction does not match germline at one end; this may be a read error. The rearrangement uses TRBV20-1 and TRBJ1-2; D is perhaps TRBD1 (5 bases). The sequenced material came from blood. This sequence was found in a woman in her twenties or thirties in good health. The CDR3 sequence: CSAKQADYGYTF. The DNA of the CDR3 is TGCAGTGCTAAACAGGCTGACTACGGCTACACCTTC.